The 10 T cell receptor beta chains listed next were all sequenced from one sample in a study of radiation and T cells in renal cell carcinoma (TCRdb year 2020). In light of the paper, this sample's time point label describes: blood 2 weeks post-SBRT. This specimen's treatment or condition label, per the study, means: 15 Gy SBRT to primary tumor, nephrectomy 4 weeks later. The library was obtained by the immunoSEQ multiplex PCR assay. Not all clones reach the TCRdb copy of this immuneACCESS table, which keeps in-frame sequences only. Checked studies attribute under half of the gap to unresolved V genes and leave the rest unexplained. This sample lists more than 100,000 clones; more than 75% were detected once. The ten largest clones take up 5.8% of the sample. Specimen: blood, collected from a patient whose treatment included radiotherapy and nephrectomy. These receptors originate from a woman aged 65 to 85 with renal cell carcinoma.

The chain combines TRBV6-1 with TRBJ2-7; 7 nucleotides align to TRBD1. The CDR3 has 15 residues. Trimming at V came to 4 bases and at J to 3 bases, leaving 9 bases not matched to a gene. Looked up from germline, CDR1 is MNHNS and CDR2 is SASEGT. The CDR3 DNA is TGTGCCAGCAGTGTCGACAGGGATGGGGTCTACGAGCAGTACTTC. As protein: CASSVDRDGVYEQYF.

V is TRBV10-3 and J is TRBJ1-5; no clear D gene. Germline V CDR1 and CDR2: ENHRY, SYGVKD. The CDR3 runs 12 residues. Trimming cost V 0 bases and J 11 bases, with 8 bases left between them. CDR3 coding DNA: TGTGCCATCAGTGAGTCTCTAGGAGCCCAGCATTTT. This gives the protein CAISESLGAQHF.

This sequence joins TRBV5-1 and TRBJ1-1; D is uncertain. This CDR3 spans 13 amino acids. V shed 6 bases and J shed 0 bases, with 9 bases lying between them. Germline CDR1 SGHRS, CDR2 YFSETQ. CDR3 in DNA: TGCGCCAGCAAGGAGCGCATGAACACTGAAGCTTTCTTT. Its protein product is CASKERMNTEAFF.

The chain is built from TRBV5-1 and TRBJ2-3; TRBD2 matches at 14 bases. Per the germline V gene, CDR1 is SGHRS and CDR2 is YFSETQ. The CDR3 runs 16 residues. After removal of 4 bases from V and 4 bases from J, the junction contained 5 bases not matched to a gene. Here the CDR3 reads CASSVGLAGAPDTQYF. CDR3 bases: TGCGCCAGCAGCGTGGGACTAGCGGGGGCCCCAGATACGCAGTATTTT.

The chain joins TRBV6-1 to TRBJ2-7; unclear D gene. The length of the CDR3 is 14 residues. Germline CDR1 is MNHNS and CDR2 is SASEGT. Between the trimmed V and J ends, which lost 3 bases and 0 bases, there was a span of 9 bases. The DNA for the CDR3 is TGTGCCAGCAGTGAGCTACAAAGCTCCTACGAGCAGTACTTC. This translates into CASSELQSSYEQYF.

The chain uses TRBV10-3 and TRBJ1-2; weak D call: TRBD1 (6 bases). The CDR3 consists of 17 residues. Germline CDR1 reads ENHRY; CDR2 reads SYGVKD. V was shortened by 0 bases and J by 0 bases, with 14 bases between the two germline ends. The CDR3 is CAISESRVRGPNYGYTF. The CDR3 nucleotides read TGTGCCATCAGTGAGTCGAGAGTCAGGGGTCCTAACTATGGCTACACCTTC.

The V call is TRBV30, the J call TRBJ2-3, with 8 positions matching TRBD2. Trimming cost V 2 bases and J 6 bases; bases outside gene matches: 10. The CDR3 extends over 15 amino acids. CDR1 is GTSNPN and CDR2 is SVGIG in the germline V gene (reference sequence). The CDR3 here is CAWSLAAGVPDTQYF. As DNA, the CDR3 is TGTGCCTGGAGTTTAGCAGCGGGGGTCCCGGATACGCAGTATTTT.

The rearrangement links TRBV7-9 to TRBJ2-1; 11 bases agree with TRBD2. CDR1 is SEHNR, CDR2 FQNEAQ, per germline (reference sequence). CDR3 length: 15 amino acids. Unmatched junction bases numbered 3, after V lost 2 bases and J lost 6 bases. CDR3 sequence: CASSLTSGGINEQFF. The CDR3 region has the DNA TGTGCCAGCAGCTTAACTAGCGGGGGCATCAATGAGCAGTTCTTC.

V gene TRBV9 combines with J gene TRBJ2-3, with D perhaps TRBD1 or TRBD2 (6 bases each). There are 17 residues in the CDR3. From germline, CDR1 is SGDLS and CDR2 YYNGEE. V lost 4 bases, J lost 1 base, and 19 bases lay in between. CDR3 DNA sequence: TGTGCCAGCAGCTTCCCCCTCGGGGGCTCTCGCACAGATACGCAGTATTTT. Translation gives CASSFPLGGSRTDTQYF.

The rearrangement uses TRBV19 and TRBJ1-2; TRBD1 aligns across 9 bases. Germline-derived CDR1 and CDR2 are LNHDA and SQIVND (reference sequence). The CDR3 extends over 15 amino acids. V was pared by 5 bases and J by 2 bases, with 6 bases of the junction left unmatched. CDR3 in amino acids: CASSVDRGFNYGYTF. The CDR3 DNA sequence: TGTGCCAGTAGTGTCGACAGGGGGTTCAACTATGGCTACACCTTC.